Sequencing of this TCR beta chain was carried out in a study of tumor and adjacent non-tumor tissue in lung cancer. The CDR3 length is 16 residues. The germline V gene has CDR1 SGHRS and CDR2 YFSETQ. Study-wide points: Higher tumor TCR diversity was associated with shorter survival. Normal lung showed higher cumulative top 100 clone frequency than tumor. Compared with tumor, normal lung showed significantly lower TCR diversity.

TCRbeta libraries were built with three rounds of nested PCR, modified from ARM-PCR. TCRdb redid the calling of the multiplex PCR reads with MiXCR, one entry per CDR3 protein. Here the sample spans more than 85,000 distinct CDR3 sequences, more than 70% being singletons. This sample's RNA came from whole unsorted tissue. With regard to this clonotype: No antigen is known for it. Relative to the germline gene, one junction end is altered; a read error may explain this.

The chain links TRBV5-1 to TRBJ1-1; 7 positions match TRBD1. The TCR sequence derives from a woman aged 55-70 years with non-small cell lung cancer. Material: lung tumor tissue. The CDR3 DNA follows: TGCACCAGCAGCTTGGAAGGGGGCCCTATGAACACTGAAGCTTTCTTT. Encoded protein: CTSSLEGGPMNTEAFF.